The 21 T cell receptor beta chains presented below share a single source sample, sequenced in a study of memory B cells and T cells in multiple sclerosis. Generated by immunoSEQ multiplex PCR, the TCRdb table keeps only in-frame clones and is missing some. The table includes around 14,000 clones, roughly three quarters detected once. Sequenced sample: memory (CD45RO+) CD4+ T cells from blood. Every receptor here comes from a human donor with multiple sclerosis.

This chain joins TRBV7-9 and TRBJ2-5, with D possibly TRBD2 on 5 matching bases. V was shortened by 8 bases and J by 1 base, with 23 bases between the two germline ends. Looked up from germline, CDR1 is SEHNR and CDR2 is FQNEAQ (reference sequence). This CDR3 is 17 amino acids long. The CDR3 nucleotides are TGTGCCAGCGCCCACGGACGGACTGGGGATCCCCAAGAGACCCAGTACTTC. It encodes CASAHGRTGDPQETQYF.

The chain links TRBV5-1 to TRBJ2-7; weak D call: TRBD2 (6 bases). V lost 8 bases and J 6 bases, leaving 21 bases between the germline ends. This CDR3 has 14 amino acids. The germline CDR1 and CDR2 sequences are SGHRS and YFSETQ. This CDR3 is CASAIKFQGGEQYF. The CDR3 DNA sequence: TGCGCCAGTGCCATCAAGTTCCAGGGAGGCGAGCAGTACTTC. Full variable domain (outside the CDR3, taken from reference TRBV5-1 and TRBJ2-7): KAGVTQTPRYLIKTRGQQVTLSCSPISGHRSVSWYQQTPGQGLQFLFEYFSETQRNKGNFPGRFSGRQFSNSRSEMNVSTLELGDSALYLCASAIKFQGGEQYFGPGTRLTVT.

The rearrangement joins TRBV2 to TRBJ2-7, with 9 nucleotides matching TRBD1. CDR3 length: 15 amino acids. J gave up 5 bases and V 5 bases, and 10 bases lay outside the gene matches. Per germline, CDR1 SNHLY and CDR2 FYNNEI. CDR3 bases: TGTGCCAGCAGTCTCCGGGGGGACAGGGCTCACGAGCAGTACTTC. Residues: CASSLRGDRAHEQYF.

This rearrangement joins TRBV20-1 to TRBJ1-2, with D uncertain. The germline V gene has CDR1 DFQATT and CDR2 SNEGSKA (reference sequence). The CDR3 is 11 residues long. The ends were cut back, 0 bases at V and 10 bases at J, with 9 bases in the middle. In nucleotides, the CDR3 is TGCAGTGCTAGAGATGGCCCCCCCTACACCTTC. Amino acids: CSARDGPPYTF.

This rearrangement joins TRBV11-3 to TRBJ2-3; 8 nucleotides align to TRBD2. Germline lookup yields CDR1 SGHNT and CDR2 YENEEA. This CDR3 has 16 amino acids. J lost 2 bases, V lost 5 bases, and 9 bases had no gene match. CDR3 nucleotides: TGTGCCAGCAGCCCCGGGAGCGGGGGACTCACAGATACGCAGTATTTT. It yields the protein CASSPGSGGLTDTQYF.

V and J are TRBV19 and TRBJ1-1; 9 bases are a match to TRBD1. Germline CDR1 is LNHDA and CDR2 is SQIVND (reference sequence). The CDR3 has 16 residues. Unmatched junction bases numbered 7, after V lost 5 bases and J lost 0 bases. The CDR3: CASSVSDRGLNTEAFF. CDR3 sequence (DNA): TGTGCCAGTAGTGTATCGGACAGGGGCTTGAACACTGAAGCTTTCTTT.

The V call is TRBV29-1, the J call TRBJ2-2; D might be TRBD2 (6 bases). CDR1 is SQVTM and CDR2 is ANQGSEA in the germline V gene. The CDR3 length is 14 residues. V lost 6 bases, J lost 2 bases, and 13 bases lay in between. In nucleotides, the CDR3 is TGCAGCGTCCGACTAGGACCCAACACCGGGGAGCTGTTTTTT. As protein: CSVRLGPNTGELFF.

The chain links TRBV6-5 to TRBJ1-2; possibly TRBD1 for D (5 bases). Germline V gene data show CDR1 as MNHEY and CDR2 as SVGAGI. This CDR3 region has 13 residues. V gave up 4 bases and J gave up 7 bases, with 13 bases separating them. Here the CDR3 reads CASSSPPRAGYTF. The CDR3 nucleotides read TGTGCCAGCAGTTCCCCCCCCAGGGCTGGCTACACCTTC.

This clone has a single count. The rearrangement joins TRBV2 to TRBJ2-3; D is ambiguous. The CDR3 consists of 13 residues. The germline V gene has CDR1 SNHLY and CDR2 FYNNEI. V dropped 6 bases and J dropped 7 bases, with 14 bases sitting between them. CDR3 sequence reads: CASSASDGNTQYF. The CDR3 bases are TGTGCCAGCAGCGCAAGCGACGGAAATACGCAGTATTTT.

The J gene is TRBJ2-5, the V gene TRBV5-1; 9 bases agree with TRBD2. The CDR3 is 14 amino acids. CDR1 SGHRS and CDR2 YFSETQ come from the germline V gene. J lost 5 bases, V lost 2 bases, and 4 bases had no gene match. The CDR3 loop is CASSFGLARETQYF. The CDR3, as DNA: TGCGCCAGCAGCTTTGGACTAGCGAGGGAGACCCAGTACTTC.

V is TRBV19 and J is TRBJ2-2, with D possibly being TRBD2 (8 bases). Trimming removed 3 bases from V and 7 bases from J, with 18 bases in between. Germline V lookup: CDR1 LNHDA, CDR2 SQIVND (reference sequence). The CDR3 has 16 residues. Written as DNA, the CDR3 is TGTGCCAGTAGTATTAGCGGGACAGCAACCGACGGGGAGCTGTTTTTT. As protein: CASSISGTATDGELFF.

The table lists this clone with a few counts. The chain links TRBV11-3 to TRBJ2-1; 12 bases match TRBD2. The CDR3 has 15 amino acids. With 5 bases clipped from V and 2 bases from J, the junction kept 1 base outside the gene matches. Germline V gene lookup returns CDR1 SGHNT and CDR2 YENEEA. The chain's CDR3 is CASSPSGGAYNEQFF. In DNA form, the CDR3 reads TGTGCCAGCAGCCCTAGCGGGGGGGCCTACAATGAGCAGTTCTTC.

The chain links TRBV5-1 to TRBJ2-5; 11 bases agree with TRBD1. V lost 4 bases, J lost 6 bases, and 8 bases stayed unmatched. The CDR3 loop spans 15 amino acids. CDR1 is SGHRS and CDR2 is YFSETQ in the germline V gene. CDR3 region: CASSGGTGGLKTQYF. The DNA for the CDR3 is TGCGCCAGCAGCGGCGGGACAGGGGGGTTGAAGACCCAGTACTTC.

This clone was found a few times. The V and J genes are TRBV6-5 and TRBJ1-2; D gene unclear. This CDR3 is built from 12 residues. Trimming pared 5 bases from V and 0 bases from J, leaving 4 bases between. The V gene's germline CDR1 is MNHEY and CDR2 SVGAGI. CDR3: CASSGSNYGYTF. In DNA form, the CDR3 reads TGTGCCAGCAGTGGCTCTAACTATGGCTACACCTTC.

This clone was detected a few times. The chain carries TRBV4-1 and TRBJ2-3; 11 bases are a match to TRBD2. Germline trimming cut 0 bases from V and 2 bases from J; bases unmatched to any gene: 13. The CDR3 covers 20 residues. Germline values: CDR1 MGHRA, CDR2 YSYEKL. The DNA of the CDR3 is TGCGCCAGCAGCCAAGAGTTTACTAGCGGGGGACTCCGGACCACAGATACGCAGTATTTT. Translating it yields CASSQEFTSGGLRTTDTQYF.

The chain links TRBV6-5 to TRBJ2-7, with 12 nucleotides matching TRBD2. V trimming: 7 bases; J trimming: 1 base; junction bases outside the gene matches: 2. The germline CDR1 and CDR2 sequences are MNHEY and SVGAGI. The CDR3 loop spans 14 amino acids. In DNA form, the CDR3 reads TGTGCCAGCACCGGGACTAGCGGGTCCTACGAGCAGTACTTC. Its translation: CASTGTSGSYEQYF.

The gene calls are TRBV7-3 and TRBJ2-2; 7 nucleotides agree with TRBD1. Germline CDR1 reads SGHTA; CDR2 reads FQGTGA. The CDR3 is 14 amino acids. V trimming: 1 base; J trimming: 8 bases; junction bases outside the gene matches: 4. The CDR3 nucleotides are TGTGCCAGCAGCTTAAGAGGGGGCCGAGGGGAGCTGTTTTTT. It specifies CASSLRGGRGELFF.

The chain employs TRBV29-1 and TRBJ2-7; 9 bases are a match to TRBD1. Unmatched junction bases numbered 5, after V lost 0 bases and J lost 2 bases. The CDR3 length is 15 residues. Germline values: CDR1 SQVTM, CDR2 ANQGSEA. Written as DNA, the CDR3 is TGCAGCGTTGAAGATCCCACAGGGGGCCCCTACGAGCAGTACTTC. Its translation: CSVEDPTGGPYEQYF.

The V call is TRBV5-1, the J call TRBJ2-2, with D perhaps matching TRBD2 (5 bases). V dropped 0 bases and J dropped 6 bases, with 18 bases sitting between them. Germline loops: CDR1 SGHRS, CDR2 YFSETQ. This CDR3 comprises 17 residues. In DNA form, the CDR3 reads TGCGCCAGCAGCTTGGGACTGGCGGGCCGCGGTTCCGGGGAGCTGTTTTTT. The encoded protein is CASSLGLAGRGSGELFF.

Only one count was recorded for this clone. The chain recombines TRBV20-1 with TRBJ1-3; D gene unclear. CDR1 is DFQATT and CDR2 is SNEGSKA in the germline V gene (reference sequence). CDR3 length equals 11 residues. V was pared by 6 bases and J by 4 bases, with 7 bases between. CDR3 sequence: CSAPLGNTIYF. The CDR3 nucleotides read TGCAGTGCCCCTTTAGGAAACACCATATATTTT.

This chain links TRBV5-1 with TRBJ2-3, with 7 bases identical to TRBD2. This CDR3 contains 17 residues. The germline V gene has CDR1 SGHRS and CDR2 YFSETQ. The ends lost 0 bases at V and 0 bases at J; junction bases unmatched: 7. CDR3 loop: CASSLGATSASTDTQYF. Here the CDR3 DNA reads TGCGCCAGCAGCTTGGGGGCTACTAGCGCGAGCACAGATACGCAGTATTTT.